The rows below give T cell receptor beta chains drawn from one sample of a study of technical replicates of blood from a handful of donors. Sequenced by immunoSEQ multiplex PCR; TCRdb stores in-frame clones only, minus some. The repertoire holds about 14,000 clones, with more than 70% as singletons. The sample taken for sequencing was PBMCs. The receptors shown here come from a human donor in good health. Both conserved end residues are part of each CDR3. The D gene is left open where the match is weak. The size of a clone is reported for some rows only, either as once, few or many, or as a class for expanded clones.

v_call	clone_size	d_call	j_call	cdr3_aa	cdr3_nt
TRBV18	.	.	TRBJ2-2	CASSPFRGGNTGELFF	TGTGCCAGCTCACCTTTCCGTGGCGGGAACACCGGGGAGCTGTTTTTT
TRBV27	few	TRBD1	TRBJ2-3	CASSFGQGPSTDTQYF	TGTGCCAGCAGTTTCGGACAGGGGCCCTCCACAGATACGCAGTATTTT
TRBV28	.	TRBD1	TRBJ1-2	CASSRQGPYGYTF	TGTGCCAGCAGCCGACAGGGGCCCTATGGCTACACCTTC
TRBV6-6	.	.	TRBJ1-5	CASSYSIGGSNQPQHF	TGTGCCAGCAGTTACTCGATCGGAGGTAGCAATCAGCCCCAGCATTTT
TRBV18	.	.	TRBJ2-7	CASSPPGLSYEQYF	TGTGCCAGCTCACCTCCGGGACTGTCCTACGAGCAGTACTTC
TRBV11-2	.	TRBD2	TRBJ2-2	CASSYRLAGGPGTGELFF	TGTGCCAGCAGCTACAGACTAGCGGGAGGGCCAGGAACCGGGGAGCTGTTTTTT
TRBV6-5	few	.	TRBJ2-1	CASSLLADNEQFF	TGTGCCAGCAGTTTGTTAGCGGACAATGAGCAGTTCTTC
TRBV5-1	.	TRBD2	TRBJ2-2	CASSLDPSGRAYTGELFF	TGCGCCAGCAGCTTGGATCCTAGCGGGAGGGCCTACACCGGGGAGCTGTTTTTT
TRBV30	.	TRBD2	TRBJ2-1	CAWSVGGTSGSPENEQFF	TGTGCCTGGAGTGTGGGTGGGACTAGCGGGAGCCCTGAGAATGAGCAGTTCTTC
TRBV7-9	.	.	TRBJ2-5	CASSPGRSASQETQYF	TGTGCCAGCAGCCCGGGTCGGTCCGCCTCACAAGAGACCCAGTACTTC
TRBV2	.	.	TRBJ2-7	CASSLQGYEQYF	TGTGCCAGCAGCTTACAGGGCTACGAGCAGTACTTC
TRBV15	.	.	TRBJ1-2	CATSREVGLLSSNYGYTF	TGTGCCACCAGCAGAGAGGTGGGGCTGCTTTCCTCTAACTATGGCTACACCTTC
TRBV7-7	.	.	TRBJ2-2	CASTSGDSNTGELFF	TGTGCCAGCACCTCGGGGGACAGCAACACCGGGGAGCTGTTTTTT
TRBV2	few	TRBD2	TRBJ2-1	CASLGLAGGNEQFF	TGTGCCAGCCTGGGACTAGCGGGAGGGAATGAGCAGTTCTTC
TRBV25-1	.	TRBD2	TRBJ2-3	CASSEFVASGASTDTQYF	TGTGCCAGCAGTGAATTCGTCGCTAGCGGGGCCAGCACAGATACGCAGTATTTT
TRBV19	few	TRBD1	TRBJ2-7	CASSKTGTIYEQYF	TGTGCCAGTAGTAAGACAGGGACGATCTACGAGCAGTACTTC
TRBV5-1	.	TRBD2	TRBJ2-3	CASSGRGEAGATDTQYF	TGCGCCAGCAGCGGGCGCGGGGAAGCGGGAGCCACAGATACGCAGTATTTT
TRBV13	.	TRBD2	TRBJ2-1	CASSPGTSGRRAYNEQFF	TGTGCCAGCAGCCCAGGGACTAGCGGGAGGAGGGCCTACAATGAGCAGTTCTTC
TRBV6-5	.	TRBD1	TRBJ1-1	CASSVGQGQAEAFF	TGTGCCAGCAGCGTGGGACAGGGTCAGGCTGAAGCTTTCTTT
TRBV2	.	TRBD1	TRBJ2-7	CASRVRTGGLYEQYF	TGTGCCAGCAGGGTCAGGACAGGGGGTCTCTACGAGCAGTACTTC
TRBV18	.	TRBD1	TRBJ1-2	CASSPGTDYGYTF	TGTGCCAGCTCACCAGGGACAGATTATGGCTACACCTTC
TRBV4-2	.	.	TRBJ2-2	CASSQEGEAGELFF	TGTGCCAGCAGCCAAGAGGGCGAAGCCGGGGAGCTGTTTTTT
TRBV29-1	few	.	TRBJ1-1	CSDGGGGTEAFF	TGCAGCGATGGAGGGGGAGGGACTGAAGCTTTCTTT
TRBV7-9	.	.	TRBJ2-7	CASSIGSSREQYF	TGTGCCAGCAGTATAGGCTCTTCGAGGGAGCAGTACTTC
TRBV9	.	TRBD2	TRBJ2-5	CASSVGRLAGRVQETQYF	TGTGCCAGCAGCGTAGGGAGACTAGCGGGAAGGGTCCAAGAGACCCAGTACTTC
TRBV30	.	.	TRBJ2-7	CAWNAQGTIRHEQYF	TGTGCCTGGAATGCCCAGGGGACCATCCGCCACGAGCAGTACTTC
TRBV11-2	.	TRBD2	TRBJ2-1	CASSRGDDNEQFF	TGTGCCAGCAGCCGGGGGGACGACAATGAGCAGTTCTTC
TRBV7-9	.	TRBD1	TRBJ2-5	CASSLGGQIKETQYF	TGTGCCAGCAGCTTAGGGGGACAGATTAAAGAGACCCAGTACTTC
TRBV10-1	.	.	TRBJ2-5	CASSDGVQETQYF	TGCGCCAGCAGTGACGGGGTCCAAGAGACCCAGTACTTC
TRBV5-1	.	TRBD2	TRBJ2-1	CASSLTSGTYNEQFF	TGCGCCAGCAGCTTGACTAGCGGGACCTACAATGAGCAGTTCTTC
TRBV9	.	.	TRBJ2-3	CASSIRSGSTDTQYF	TGTGCCAGCAGCATCCGTAGCGGTAGCACAGATACGCAGTATTTT
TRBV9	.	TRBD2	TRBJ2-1	CASSPSHTLAGVNNEQFF	TGTGCCAGCAGCCCAAGTCACACACTAGCGGGAGTTAACAATGAGCAGTTCTTC
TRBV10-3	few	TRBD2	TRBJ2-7	CAISAGLGLAGYEQYF	TGTGCCATCAGTGCCGGGCTTGGACTAGCGGGTTACGAGCAGTACTTC
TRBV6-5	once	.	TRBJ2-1	CASSYFLLGTNNEQFF	TGTGCCAGCAGTTACTTTCTCTTGGGCACAAACAATGAGCAGTTCTTC
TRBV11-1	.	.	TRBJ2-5	CASSLARAGLETQYF	TGTGCCAGCAGCTTAGCACGGGCAGGGCTGGAGACCCAGTACTTC
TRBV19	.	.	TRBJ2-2	CASTLGGVTGELFF	TGTGCCAGTACCCTAGGGGGGGTCACCGGGGAGCTGTTTTTT
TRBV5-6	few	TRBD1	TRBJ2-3	CASSLRGGQGTDTQYF	TGTGCCAGCAGCCTCCGAGGAGGACAGGGGACAGATACGCAGTATTTT
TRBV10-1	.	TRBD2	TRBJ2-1	CASSAIGTSGTQGQFF	TGCGCCAGCAGTGCAATCGGGACTAGCGGGACCCAAGGGCAGTTCTTC
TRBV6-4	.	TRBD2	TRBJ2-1	CASSRLAGVDTEQFF	TGTGCCAGCAGTCGACTAGCGGGAGTGGATACTGAGCAGTTCTTC
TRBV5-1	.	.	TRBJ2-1	CASSRSGESGNEQFF	TGCGCCAGCAGCCGCTCTGGTGAGAGCGGCAATGAGCAGTTCTTC
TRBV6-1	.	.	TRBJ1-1	CASSDPGNTEAFF	TGTGCCAGCAGTGATCCGGGAAACACTGAAGCTTTCTTT
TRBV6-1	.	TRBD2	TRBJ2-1	CASRRGLAGGGEQFF	TGTGCCAGCAGGAGGGGACTAGCGGGAGGGGGTGAGCAGTTCTTC
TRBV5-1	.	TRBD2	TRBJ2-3	CASSLYASGGTDTQYF	TGCGCCAGCAGCTTGTACGCTAGCGGTGGCACAGATACGCAGTATTTT
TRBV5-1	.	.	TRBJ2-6	CASSWATVTSGANVLTF	TGCGCCAGCAGCTGGGCCACAGTGACCTCTGGGGCCAACGTCCTGACTTTC
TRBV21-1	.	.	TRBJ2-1	CASSKAAQHNEQFF	TGTGCCAGCAGCAAAGCGGCACAGCACAATGAGCAGTTCTTC
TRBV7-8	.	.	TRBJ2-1	CASSFERVLRRNEQFF	TGTGCCAGCAGCTTTGAAAGGGTCCTTAGGAGGAATGAGCAGTTCTTC
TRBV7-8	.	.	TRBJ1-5	CASSLVEGLDQPQHF	TGTGCCAGCAGCTTAGTCGAGGGTTTAGACCAGCCCCAGCATTTT
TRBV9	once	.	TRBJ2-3	CASSVGAYSTDTQYF	TGTGCCAGCAGCGTAGGCGCATATAGCACAGATACGCAGTATTTT
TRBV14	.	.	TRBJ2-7	CASSETGSYEQYF	TGTGCCAGCAGCGAAACGGGGTCTTACGAGCAGTACTTC
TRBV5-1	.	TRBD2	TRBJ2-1	CASSLFGTSPGEQFF	TGCGCCAGCAGCTTGTTCGGGACTAGCCCAGGTGAGCAGTTCTTC
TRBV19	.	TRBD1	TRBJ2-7	CASSIEGTGPYEQYF	TGTGCCAGTAGTATAGAAGGGACAGGCCCCTACGAGCAGTACTTC
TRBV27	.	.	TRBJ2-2	CASSFLSFGAAGELFF	TGTGCCAGCAGTTTCCTCTCGTTTGGGGCAGCCGGGGAGCTGTTTTTT
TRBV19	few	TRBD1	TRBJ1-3	CASSIPGQVVSGNTIYF	TGTGCCAGTAGTATACCGGGACAGGTCGTCTCTGGAAACACCATATATTTT
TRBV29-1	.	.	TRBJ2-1	CSGRLNPQDNEQFF	TGCAGCGGAAGACTAAATCCCCAAGACAATGAGCAGTTCTTC
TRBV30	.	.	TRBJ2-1	CAWSVWVGPSSSYNEQFF	TGTGCCTGGAGTGTCTGGGTGGGCCCGTCGAGCTCCTACAATGAGCAGTTCTTC
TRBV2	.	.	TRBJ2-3	CASRLRTGGTDTQYF	TGTGCCAGTAGGCTGAGGACAGGAGGGACAGATACGCAGTATTTT
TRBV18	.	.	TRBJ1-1	CASSPFSLAENTEAFF	TGTGCCAGCTCACCTTTCAGTTTGGCGGAGAACACTGAAGCTTTCTTT
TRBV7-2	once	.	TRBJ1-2	CASSLSAASTYGYTF	TGTGCCAGCAGCTTATCTGCGGCCAGTACTTATGGCTACACCTTC
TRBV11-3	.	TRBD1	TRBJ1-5	CASSHRQGTAQPQHF	TGTGCCAGCAGCCACCGACAGGGAACGGCTCAGCCCCAGCATTTT